The source of this TCR beta chain is a study of T cell responses to AZD1222 COVID-19 vaccine. Study-level results: Baseline serology detected seropositivity in only a handful of AZD1222 recipients.

The CDR3 covers 15 residues. The germline V gene encodes CDR1 SGHAT and CDR2 FQNNGV. Trimming pared 6 bases from V and 0 bases from J, leaving 12 bases between. TCRdb's copy holds only in-frame clones and misses some; the assay was immunoSEQ multiplex PCR. The sample shows 85,000 or so clones, around 89% of them seen only once. A note on this clone: Antigen specificity is unknown.

The chain links TRBV11-2 to TRBJ1-3, with a weak D call TRBD1 (5 bases). The material was peripheral blood, obtained on day 0 of AZD1222 vaccination. The source of this sequence is an adult in good health. The DNA of the CDR3 is TGTGCCAGCAGAAAAGACGGGACCTCTGGAAACACCATATATTTT. Protein sequence: CASRKDGTSGNTIYF.